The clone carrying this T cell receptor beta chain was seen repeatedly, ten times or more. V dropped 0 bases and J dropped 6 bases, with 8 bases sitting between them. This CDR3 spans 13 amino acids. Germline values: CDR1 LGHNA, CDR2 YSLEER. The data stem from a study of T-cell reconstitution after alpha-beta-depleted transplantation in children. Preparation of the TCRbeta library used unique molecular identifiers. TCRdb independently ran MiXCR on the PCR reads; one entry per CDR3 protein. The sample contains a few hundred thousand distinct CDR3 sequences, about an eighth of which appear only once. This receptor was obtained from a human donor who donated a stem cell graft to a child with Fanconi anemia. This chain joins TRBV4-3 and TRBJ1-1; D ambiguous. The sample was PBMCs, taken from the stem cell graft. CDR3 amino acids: CASSQDRGSEAFF. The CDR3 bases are TGCGCCAGCAGCCAAGACCGAGGGTCTGAAGCTTTCTTT.